This T cell receptor (beta chain) comes out of a study of lymphopenia after photon versus proton radiotherapy. Assay: immunoSEQ multiplex PCR; the TCRdb copy retains only in-frame clones and omits some. Counted here are tens of thousands of clones, about 86% occurring once; the ten biggest clones make up about a tenth. This CDR3 has 16 amino acids. Whole-study results and caveats: Proton therapy kept repertoires fairly stable, unlike photons, which gained effector/memory cells.

Of note for this clone: Its specificity is not known.

This chain connects TRBV12-2 to TRBJ1-1; TRBD1 reflects the table's D call only, with no check against the DNA. TRBV12-2 is designated a pseudogene. The TCR sequence derives from a woman aged 70-85 years with pancreatic cancer. Some clones in this sample may be carry-over from other donors' samples. Source: peripheral blood, taken from a patient treated with proton-based radiotherapy. CDR3 amino acids: CASRWIVGHRYTEAFF. The CDR3 bases are TGTGCAAGTCGCTGGATCGTGGGGCATCGGTACACTGAAGCTTTCTTT.